This T cell receptor beta chain appears in the sequencing data of a study of blood T cell repertoires in COVID-19. Adults between roughly 18 and 95 years of age took part from 24 US areas. Sequenced by immunoSEQ multiplex PCR; TCRdb stores in-frame clones only, minus some. The profile covers 310,000 or so clones, with about 90% appearing a single time and around 1.7% taken by the ten largest. Trimming cost V 3 bases and J 12 bases, with 17 bases left between them. This CDR3 spans 13 amino acids. The sequencing input was PBMCs or T cells enriched from blood (not recorded which). The chain carries TRBV12-3 or TRBV12-4 and TRBJ1-2; D unclear. This sequence was found in a woman under 30 with acute COVID-19. CDR3 DNA: TGTGCCAGCAGTTTGGGCAGATACTTGGAAAACACCTTC. Translation gives CASSLGRYLENTF.